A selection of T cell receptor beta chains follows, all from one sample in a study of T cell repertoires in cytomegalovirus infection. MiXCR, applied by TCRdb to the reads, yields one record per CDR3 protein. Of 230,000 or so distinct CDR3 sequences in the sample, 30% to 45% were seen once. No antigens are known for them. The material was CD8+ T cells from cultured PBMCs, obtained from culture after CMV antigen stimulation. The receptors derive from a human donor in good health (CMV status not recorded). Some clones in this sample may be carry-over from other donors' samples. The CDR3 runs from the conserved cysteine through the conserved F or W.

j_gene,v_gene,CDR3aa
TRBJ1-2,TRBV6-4,CASKDTGQGLYGYTF
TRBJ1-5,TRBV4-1,CASSPGALGQEGNQPQHF
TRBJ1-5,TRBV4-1,CASSQGQNSNQPQHF
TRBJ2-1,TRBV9,CASSVGGTLTRYEQFF
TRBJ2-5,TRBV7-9,CASSWTSGRARETQYF
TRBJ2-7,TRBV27,CASRPLASGLQQEQYF
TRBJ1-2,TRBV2,CASKPLNYGYTF
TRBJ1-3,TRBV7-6,CASSFDVGNTIYF
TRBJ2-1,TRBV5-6,CASNGVPYNEQFF
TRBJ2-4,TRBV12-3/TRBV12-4,CASTGALTVAKNIQYF
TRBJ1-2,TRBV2,CASSEGDSYGYTF
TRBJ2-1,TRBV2,CASSPSGTYGYNEQFF
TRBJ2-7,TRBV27,CASSLAAGGPYEQYF
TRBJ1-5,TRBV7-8,CASSLRPSGDNQPQHF
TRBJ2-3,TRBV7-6,CASRSTGAGTDTHYF
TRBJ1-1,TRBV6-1,CASSQGRRAFF
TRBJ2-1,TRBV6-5,CASSHWGGALYNEQFF
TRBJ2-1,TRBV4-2,CASSQDLAGDEQFF
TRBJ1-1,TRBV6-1,CASSLPTGTSTEAFF
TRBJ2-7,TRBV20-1,CSASSTGPYYEQYF
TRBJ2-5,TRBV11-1,CASSLVMGHQQETQYF
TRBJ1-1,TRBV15,CATSRDLRGGYTEAFF
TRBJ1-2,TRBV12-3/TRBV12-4,CASTLGGSADGYTF
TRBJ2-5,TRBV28,CASTRPDESRTQYF